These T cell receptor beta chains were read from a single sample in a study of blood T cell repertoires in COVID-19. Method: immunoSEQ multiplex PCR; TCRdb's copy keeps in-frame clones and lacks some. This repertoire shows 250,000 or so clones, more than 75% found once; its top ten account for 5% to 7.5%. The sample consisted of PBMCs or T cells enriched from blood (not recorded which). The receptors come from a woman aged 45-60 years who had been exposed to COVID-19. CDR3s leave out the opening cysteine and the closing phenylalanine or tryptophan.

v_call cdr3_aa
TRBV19 ASSRQGDQPQH
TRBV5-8 ASSLGQAATNEKLF
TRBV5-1 ASSLLGGDTEAF
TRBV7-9 ASSFGPQGTNTEAF
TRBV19 ASGLDSRNTEAF
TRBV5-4 ASSLDPTGYEQY
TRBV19 ASSIQTGVEAF
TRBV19 ASSPSGQGQIGSYEQY
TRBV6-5 ASSYKGGYT
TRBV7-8 ASSNRDRALGTQY
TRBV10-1 ASRVDMNTEAF
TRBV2 ASSSDRAGREKLF
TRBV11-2 ASSRSRVPGELF
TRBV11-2 ASSLGWGGGTEAF
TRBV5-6 ASSLRTGVGFLGELF
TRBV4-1 ASSRGQGPGEKLF
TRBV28 ASSPPGQGLVTQY
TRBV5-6 ASSLLGYEQY
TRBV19 ASSISRGPMNTEAF
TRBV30 AWSEQSYGYT
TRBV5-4 ASSLDSGAGDQF
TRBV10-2 ASRRASGVSGTGELF
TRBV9 ASSVAGTAQETQY
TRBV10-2 ASRTGTETQY
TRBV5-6 ASSQQGVGNTIY
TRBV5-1 ASSLEPRFYTEAF
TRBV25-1 ASRGTSGGETQY
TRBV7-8 ASSLRSGMRDEQF
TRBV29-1 SVEAAAGQPQH
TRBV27 ASSLAGQGAYEQY
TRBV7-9 ASSFDRGGESEAF
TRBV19 ASSFGQAIYNEQF
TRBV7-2 ASSLSPGHSYEQY
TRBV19 ASMGQGRFGNQPQH
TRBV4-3 ASSQDVPSGIMNTEAF
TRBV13 ASSFPGQGWNEQF
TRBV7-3 ASSLAVGNTEAF
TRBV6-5 ASSYRQGNEKLF
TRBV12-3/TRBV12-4 ASSTQGYQPQH
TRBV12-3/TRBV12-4 ASSFRQYYGYT
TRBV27 ASNGWGPGSPLH
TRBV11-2 ASSFLAGASTEAF
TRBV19 ASSIRGTGKDEQY